This T cell receptor beta chain was sequenced in a study of breast tumors, draining lymph nodes, adjacent tissues (dated by TCRdb to 2015 to 2016). About the full investigation: TCR beta repertoires were compared across tumor, adjacent nontumor tissue and axillary lymph nodes obtained from breast cancer patients. In human breast cancer, the study set out to assess how tumor, surrounding tissue and draining lymph node repertoires relate to one another and whether T cells might be exchanged between them.

Lymph node samples came from the axillary draining lymph nodes of breast cancer patients. This clonotype was recorded many times. The specificity of this receptor is unknown. Per-base qualities were not stored, and no clone one base away is much larger. Broad study findings and their caveats: The data were judged consistent with most tumor T cells deriving from the lymph node and then expanding within tumor tissue. The conclusion that tumor T cells originate in lymph nodes was presented as consistent with a hypothesis rather than as directly demonstrated. Tumor T-cell repertoires showed less diversity than lymph node repertoires and more diversity than nontumor tissue repertoires, and tumor T-cell repertoires showed preferential V and J gene usage. The similarity between tumor and nontumor tissue repertoires was significantly greater in luminal-like breast cancer than in basal-like breast cancer.

Instrument on record: Illumina HiSeq 2000. TCR beta chain libraries were generated through multiplex PCR amplification. The amplified TCR beta chain products were analyzed by high-throughput sequencing. Through fastp at Q25 and MiXCR, TCRdb rebuilt clones from the public reads, retaining in-frame beta chains. Records with the same CDR3 protein are collapsed into one entry carrying the most frequent genes and DNA. The sample includes 160,000 or so distinct CDR3 sequences, with 25% to 40% observed a single time. The ten top clones hold 3.8% of the sample. The TCR sequence derives from a female donor with breast cancer. Some clones in this sample may be carry-over from other donors' samples. The sequenced sample was axillary lymph node tissue.

The nucleotide sequence is given as TGCAGCGTCCACACGATGGCCGGCACGCAGTATTTT. Translated, it reads CSVHTMAGTQYF. The chain employs TRBV29-1 and TRBJ2-3; the D segment cannot be called with confidence. The trim is 6 bases for V and 9 bases for J, with a gap of 16 bases between the germline ends. The CDR3 sequence holds 12 residues, the cysteine and phenylalanine included. The sequence is cut down to CDR3 DNA, 36 bases in frame from base 1. Based on the germline V gene, the CDR1 and CDR2 sequences are SQVTM and ANQGSEA.